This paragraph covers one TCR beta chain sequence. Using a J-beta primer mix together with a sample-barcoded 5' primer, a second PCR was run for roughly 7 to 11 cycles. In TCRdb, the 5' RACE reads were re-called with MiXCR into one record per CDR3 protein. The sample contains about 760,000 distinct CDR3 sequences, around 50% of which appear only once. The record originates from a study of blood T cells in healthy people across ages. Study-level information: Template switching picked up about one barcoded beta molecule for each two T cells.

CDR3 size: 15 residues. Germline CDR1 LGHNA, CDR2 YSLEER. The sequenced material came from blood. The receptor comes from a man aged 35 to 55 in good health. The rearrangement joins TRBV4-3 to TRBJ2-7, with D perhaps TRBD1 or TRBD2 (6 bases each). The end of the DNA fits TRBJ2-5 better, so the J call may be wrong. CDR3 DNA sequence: TGCGCCAGCAGCCAAGAGGGAGGCAGGGGAGAGACCCAGTACTTC. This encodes CASSQEGGRGETQYF.